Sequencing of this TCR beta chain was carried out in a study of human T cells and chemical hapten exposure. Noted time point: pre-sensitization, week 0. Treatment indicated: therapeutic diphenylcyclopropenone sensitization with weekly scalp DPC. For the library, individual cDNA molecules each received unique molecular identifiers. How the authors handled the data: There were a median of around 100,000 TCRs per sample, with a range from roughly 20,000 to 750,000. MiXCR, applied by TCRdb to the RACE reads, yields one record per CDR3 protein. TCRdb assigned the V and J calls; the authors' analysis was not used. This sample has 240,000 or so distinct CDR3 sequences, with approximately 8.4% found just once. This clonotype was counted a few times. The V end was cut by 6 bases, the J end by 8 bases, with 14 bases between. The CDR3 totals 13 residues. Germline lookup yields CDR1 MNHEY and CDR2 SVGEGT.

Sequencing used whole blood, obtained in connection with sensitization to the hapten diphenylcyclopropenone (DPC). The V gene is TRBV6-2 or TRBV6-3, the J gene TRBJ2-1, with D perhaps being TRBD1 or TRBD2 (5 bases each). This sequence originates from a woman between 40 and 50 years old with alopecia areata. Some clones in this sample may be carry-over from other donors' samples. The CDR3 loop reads CASSPPGTHEQFF. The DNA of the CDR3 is TGTGCCAGCAGCCCCCCGGGGACCCATGAGCAGTTCTTC.